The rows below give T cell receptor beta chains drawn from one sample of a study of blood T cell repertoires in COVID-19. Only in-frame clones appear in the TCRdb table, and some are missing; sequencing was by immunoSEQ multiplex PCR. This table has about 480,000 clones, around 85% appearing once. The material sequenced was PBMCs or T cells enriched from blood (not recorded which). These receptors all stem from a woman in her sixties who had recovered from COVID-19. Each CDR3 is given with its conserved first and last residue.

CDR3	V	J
CASSYSTTDRANEQFF	TRBV6-5	TRBJ2-1
CASSLTGENTEAFF	TRBV5-4	TRBJ1-1
CASSLEPPGASETEAFF	TRBV5-1	TRBJ1-1
CSASNPRTGSGYTF	TRBV20-1	TRBJ1-2
CASSLALWDSHTDTQYF	TRBV13	TRBJ2-3
CASSPGPSLNQPQHF	TRBV5-5	TRBJ1-5
CASSPGTGFNNEQFF	TRBV7-2	TRBJ2-1
CASSQGGTGGGYTF	TRBV4-1	TRBJ1-2
CASRPYMGVGVNTEAFF	TRBV5-4	TRBJ1-1
CATSGGLSEQFF	TRBV24-1	TRBJ2-1
CASSLDRGTQYF	TRBV11-2	TRBJ2-5
CASSSPGLATYNEQFF	TRBV5-6	TRBJ2-1